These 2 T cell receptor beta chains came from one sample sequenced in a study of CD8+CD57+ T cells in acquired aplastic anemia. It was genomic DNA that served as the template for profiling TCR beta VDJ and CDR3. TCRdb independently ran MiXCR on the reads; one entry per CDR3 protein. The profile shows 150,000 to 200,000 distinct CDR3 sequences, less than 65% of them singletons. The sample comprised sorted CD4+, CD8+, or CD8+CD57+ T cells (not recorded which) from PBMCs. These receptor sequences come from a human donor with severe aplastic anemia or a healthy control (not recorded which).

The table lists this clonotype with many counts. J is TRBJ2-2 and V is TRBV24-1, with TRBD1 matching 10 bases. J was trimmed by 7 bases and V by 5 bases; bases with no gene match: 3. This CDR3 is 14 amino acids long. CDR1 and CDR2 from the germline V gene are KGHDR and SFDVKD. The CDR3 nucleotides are TGTGCCACCAGTGGGACAGGGGGAATCGGGGAGCTGTTTTTT. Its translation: CATSGTGGIGELFF.

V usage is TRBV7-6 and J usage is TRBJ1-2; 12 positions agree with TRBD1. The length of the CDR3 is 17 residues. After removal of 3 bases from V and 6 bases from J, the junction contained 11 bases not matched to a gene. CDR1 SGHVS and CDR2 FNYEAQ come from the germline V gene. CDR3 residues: CASSLLGGGTGGDGYTF. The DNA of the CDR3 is TGTGCCAGCAGCTTGCTTGGTGGGGGGACAGGGGGCGATGGCTACACCTTC.